This paragraph covers one T cell receptor (beta chain) sequence. Its antigen is still unknown. Every isolated RNA sample was fully reverse transcribed, so sequencing captured expressed TCRB transcripts. Assay: immunoSEQ multiplex PCR; the TCRdb copy retains only in-frame clones and omits some. In the table there are approximately 170,000 clones, roughly 9.1% of which are singletons. This entry comes from a study of beta chain features in type 1 diabetes. Findings of the study overall: Comparison showed that naive, central memory and Treg TCRB repertoires appeared more similar among patients than among healthy donors. People with Type 1 diabetes carried modestly yet significantly shorter TCRB CDR3s in all four CD4+ subsets.

Sequenced material: central memory CD4+ T cells from blood. The sequence derives from a woman between 18 and 29 years old in good health.

CDR3 sequence reads: CASSGGTNSNQPQHF. The CDR3, as DNA: TGTGCCAGCAGTGGGGGGACAAACAGCAATCAGCCCCAGCATTTT. This chain joins TRBV6-1 and TRBJ1-5; TRBD1 might be the D (6 bases). Trimming left V 4 bases short and J 1 base short, with 11 bases between. Germline V gives CDR1 MNHNS, CDR2 SASEGT. This CDR3 comprises 15 residues.